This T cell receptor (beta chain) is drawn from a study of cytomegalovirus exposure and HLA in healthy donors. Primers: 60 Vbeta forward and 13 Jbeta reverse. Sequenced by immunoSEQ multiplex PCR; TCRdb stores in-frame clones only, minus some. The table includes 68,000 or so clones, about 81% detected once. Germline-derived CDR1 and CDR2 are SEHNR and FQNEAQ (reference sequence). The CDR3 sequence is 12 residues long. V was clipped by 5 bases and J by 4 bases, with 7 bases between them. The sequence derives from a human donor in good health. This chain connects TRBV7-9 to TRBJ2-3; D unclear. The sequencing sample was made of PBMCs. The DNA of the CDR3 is TGTGCCAGCAGCCAGAGCGCAGATACGCAGTATTTT. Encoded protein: CASSQSADTQYF.